Detailed here is one T cell receptor beta chain. PCR was performed a second time for about 6 to 12 cycles using a sample-barcoded 5' primer and a J-beta primer mix. All samples yielded 2.5 million or more CDR3-containing paired-end reads. In TCRdb, the 5' RACE reads were re-called with MiXCR into one record per CDR3 protein. In the table there are roughly 1.6 million distinct CDR3 sequences, about 31% of which are singletons. In germline, CDR1 is SGHAT, CDR2 FQNNGV. The CDR3 totals 16 residues. Trimming took off 2 bases at V and 5 bases at J, with 18 bases between the two ends. These data originate in a study of blood T cells in healthy people across ages.

This TCR was sampled from a woman in her twenties or thirties in good health. The sample was blood. This chain connects TRBV11-2 to TRBJ1-1; D call uncertain. Here the CDR3 reads CASSLSRTQSRTEAFF. CDR3 coding DNA: TGTGCCAGCAGCTTATCGCGGACTCAATCGAGAACTGAAGCTTTCTTT.